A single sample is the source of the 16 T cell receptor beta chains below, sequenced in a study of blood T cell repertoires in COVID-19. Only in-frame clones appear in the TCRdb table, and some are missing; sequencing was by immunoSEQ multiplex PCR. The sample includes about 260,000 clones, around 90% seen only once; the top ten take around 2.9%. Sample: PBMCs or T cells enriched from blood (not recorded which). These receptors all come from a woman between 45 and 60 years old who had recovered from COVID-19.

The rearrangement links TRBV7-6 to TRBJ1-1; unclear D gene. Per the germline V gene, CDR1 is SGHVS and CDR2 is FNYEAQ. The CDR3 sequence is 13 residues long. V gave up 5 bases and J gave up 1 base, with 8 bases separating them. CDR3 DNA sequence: TGTGCCAGCAGCAAGGAGAGGAACACTGAAGCTTTCTTT. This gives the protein CASSKERNTEAFF.

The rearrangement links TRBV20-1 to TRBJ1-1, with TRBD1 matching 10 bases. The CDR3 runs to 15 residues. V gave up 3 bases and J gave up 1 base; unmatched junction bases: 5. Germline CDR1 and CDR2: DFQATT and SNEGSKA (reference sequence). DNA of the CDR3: TGCAGTGCTAGTGGGGACAGGGGAGGGAACACTGAAGCTTTCTTT. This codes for CSASGDRGGNTEAFF.

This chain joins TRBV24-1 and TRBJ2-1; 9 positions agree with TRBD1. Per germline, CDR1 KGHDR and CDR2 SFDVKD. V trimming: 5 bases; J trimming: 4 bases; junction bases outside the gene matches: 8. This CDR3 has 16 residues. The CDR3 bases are TGTGCCACCAGTGTAGACGGGACAGGGTCTTACAATGAGCAGTTCTTC. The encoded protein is CATSVDGTGSYNEQFF.

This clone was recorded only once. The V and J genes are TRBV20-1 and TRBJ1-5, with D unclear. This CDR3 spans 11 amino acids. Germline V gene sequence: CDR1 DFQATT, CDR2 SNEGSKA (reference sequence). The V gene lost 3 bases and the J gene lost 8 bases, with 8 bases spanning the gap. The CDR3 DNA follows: TGCAGTGCTAGGGTGGCGGAGCCCCAGCATTTT. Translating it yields CSARVAEPQHF.

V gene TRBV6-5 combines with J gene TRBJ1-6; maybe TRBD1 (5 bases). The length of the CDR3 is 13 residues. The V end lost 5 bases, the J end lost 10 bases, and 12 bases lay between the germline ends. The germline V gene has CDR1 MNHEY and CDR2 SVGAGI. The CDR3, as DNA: TGTGCCAGCAGTCGGGAGGGGAGATCACCCCTCCACTTT. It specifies CASSREGRSPLHF.

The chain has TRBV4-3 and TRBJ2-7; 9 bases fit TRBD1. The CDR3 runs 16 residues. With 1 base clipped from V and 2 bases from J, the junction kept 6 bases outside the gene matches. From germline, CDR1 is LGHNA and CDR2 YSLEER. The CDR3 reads CASSQVGTGTPYEQYF. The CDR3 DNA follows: TGCGCCAGCAGCCAAGTAGGGACAGGGACTCCCTACGAGCAGTACTTC.

This chain's CDR3 is CASSPGYANTGELFF. The CDR3 nucleotides are TGTGCCAGCAGTCCGGGGTATGCCAACACCGGGGAGCTGTTTTTT. The rearrangement uses TRBV6-4 and TRBJ2-2; tentative D call: TRBD2 (5 bases). Germline V gives CDR1 MRHNA, CDR2 SNTAGT. V lost 5 bases to trimming and J lost 2 bases, with 12 bases between them. There are 15 residues in the CDR3.

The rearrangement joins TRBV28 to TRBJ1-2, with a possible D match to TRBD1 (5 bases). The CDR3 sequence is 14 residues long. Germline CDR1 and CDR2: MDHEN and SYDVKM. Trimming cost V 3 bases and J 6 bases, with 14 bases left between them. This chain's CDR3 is CASSFRAGIDGYTF. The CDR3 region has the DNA TGTGCCAGCAGTTTTAGAGCAGGGATCGATGGCTACACCTTC.

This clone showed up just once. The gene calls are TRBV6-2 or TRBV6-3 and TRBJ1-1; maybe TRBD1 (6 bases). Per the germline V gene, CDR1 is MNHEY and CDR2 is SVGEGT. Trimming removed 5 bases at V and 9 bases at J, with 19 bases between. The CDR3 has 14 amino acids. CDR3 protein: CASSHREGPYQAFF. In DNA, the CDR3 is TGTGCCAGCAGTCACAGGGAGGGGCCTTATCAAGCTTTCTTT.

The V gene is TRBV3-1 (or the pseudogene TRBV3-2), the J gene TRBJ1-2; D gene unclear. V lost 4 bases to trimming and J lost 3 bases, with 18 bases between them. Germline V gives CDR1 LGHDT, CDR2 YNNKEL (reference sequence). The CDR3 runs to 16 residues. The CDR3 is CASSPQQDGGYYGYTF. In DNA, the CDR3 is TGTGCCAGCAGCCCTCAGCAAGACGGAGGATACTATGGCTACACCTTC.

The CDR3 region is CASSPTSGISDTQYF. CDR3 nucleotides: TGTGCCAGCAGCCCGACTAGCGGGATTAGTGATACGCAGTATTTT. The chain couples TRBV7-2 to TRBJ2-3; 11 bases match TRBD2. The V gene end was trimmed by 5 bases and the J gene end by 6 bases; junction bases not matched to a gene: 7. The length of the CDR3 is 15 residues. Germline V CDR1 and CDR2: SGHTA, FQGNSA.

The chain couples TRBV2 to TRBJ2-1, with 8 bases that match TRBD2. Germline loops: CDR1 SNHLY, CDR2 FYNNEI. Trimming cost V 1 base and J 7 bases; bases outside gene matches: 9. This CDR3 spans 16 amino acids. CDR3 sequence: CASSEEVLAAGNEQFF. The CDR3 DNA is TGTGCCAGCAGTGAAGAAGTACTAGCGGCGGGAAATGAGCAGTTCTTC.

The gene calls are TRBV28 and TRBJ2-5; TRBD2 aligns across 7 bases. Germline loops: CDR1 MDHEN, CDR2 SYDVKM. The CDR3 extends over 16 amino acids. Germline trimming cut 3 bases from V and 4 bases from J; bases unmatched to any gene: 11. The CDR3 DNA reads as TGTGCCAGCAGTTTGTGGGAGGCGGGAGTGGTAGAGACCCAGTACTTC. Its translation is CASSLWEAGVVETQYF.

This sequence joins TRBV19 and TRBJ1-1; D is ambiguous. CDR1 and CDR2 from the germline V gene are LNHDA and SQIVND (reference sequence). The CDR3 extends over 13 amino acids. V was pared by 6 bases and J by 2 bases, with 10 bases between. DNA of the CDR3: TGTGCCAGTAGCCCCATAGTTAACACTGAAGCTTTCTTT. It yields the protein CASSPIVNTEAFF.

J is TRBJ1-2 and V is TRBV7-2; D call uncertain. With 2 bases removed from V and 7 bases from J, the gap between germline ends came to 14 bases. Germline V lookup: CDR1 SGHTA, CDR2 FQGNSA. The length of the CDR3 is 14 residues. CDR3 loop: CASSLYVGSGGYTF. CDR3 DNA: TGTGCCAGCAGCTTATATGTCGGGTCGGGTGGCTACACCTTC.

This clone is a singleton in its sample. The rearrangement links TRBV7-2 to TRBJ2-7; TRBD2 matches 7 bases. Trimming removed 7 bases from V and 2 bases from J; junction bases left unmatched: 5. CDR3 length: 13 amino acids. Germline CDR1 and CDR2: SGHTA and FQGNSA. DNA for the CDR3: TGTGCCAGCAAGGCTAGCGGCCCCTACGAGCAGTACTTC. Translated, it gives CASKASGPYEQYF. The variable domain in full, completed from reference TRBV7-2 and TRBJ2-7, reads GAGVSQSPSNKVTEKGKDVELRCDPISGHTALYWYRQSLGQGLEFLIYFQGNSAPDKSGLPSDRFSAERTGGSVSTLTIQRTQQEDSAVYLCASKASGPYEQYFGPGTRLTVT.